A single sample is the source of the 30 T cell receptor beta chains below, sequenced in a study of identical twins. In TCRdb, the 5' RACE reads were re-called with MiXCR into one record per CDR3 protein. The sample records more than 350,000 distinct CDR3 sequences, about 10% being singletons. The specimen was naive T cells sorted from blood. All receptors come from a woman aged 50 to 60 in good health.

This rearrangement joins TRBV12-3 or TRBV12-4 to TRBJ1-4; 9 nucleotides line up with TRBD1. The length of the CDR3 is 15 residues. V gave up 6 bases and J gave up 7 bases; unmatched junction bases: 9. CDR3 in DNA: TGTGCCAGCAGGGGAACAGGGGGCGCGGGTGAAAAACTGTTTTTT. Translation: CASRGTGGAGEKLFF.

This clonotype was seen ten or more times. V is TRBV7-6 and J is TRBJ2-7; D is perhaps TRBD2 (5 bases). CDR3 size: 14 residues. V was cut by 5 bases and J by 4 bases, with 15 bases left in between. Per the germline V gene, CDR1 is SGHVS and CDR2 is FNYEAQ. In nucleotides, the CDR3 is TGTGCCAGCAGCGAACGGACGGACTCGTACGAGCAGTACTTC. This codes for CASSERTDSYEQYF.

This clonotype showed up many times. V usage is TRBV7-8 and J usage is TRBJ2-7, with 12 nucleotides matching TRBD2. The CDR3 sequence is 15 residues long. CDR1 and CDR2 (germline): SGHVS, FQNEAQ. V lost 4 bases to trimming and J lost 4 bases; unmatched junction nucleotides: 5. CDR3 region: CASSSRTSGIYEQYV. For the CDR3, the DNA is TGTGCCAGCAGCTCGCGGACTAGCGGGATTTACGAGCAGTACGTC.

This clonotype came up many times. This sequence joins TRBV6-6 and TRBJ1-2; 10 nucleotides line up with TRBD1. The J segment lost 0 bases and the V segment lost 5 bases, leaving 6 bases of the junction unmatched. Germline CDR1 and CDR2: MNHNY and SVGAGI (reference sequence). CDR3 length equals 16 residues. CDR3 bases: TGTGCCAGCAGTGTCCTGGGACAGGGGTCTAACTATGGCTACACCTTC. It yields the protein CASSVLGQGSNYGYTF.

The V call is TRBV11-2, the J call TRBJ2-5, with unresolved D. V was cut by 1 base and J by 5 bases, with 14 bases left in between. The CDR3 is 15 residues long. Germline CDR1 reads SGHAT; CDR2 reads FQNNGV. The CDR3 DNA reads TGTGCCAGCAGCTTAGTAAGGTCCCCGGGTGAGACCCAGTACTTC. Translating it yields CASSLVRSPGETQYF.

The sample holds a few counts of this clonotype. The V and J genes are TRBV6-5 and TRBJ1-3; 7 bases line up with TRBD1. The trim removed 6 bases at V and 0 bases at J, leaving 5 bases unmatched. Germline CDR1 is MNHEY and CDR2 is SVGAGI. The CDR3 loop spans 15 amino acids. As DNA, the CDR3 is TGTGCCAGCAGGACCACAGGGGTCTCTGGAAACACCATATATTTT. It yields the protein CASRTTGVSGNTIYF.

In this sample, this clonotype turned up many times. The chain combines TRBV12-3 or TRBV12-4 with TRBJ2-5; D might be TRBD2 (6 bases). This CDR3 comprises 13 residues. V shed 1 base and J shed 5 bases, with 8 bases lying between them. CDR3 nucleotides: TGTGCCAGCAGTTTAGGTCTAGCGGAGACCCAGTACTTC. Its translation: CASSLGLAETQYF.

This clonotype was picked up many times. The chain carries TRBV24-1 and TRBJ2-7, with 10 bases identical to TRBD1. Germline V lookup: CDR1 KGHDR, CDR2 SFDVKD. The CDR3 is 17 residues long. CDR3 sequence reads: CSQPNGGDRGPSYEQYV. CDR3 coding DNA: TGTTCTCAACCCAACGGAGGCGACAGGGGGCCCTCCTACGAGCAGTACGTC.

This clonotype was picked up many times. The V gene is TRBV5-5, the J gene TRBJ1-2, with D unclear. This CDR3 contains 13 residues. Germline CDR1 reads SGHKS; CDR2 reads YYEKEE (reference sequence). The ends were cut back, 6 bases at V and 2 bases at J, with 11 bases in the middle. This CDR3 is CASTRTGNYGYTF. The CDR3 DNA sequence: TGTGCCAGCACCCGGACTGGAAACTATGGCTACACCTTC.

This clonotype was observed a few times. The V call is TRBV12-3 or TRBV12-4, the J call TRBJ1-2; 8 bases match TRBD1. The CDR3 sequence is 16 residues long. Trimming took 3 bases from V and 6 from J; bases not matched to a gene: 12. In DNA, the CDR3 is TGTGCCAGCAGTTTGGAGACAGGGGAGTCGTCCGATGGCTACACCTTC. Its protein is CASSLETGESSDGYTF.

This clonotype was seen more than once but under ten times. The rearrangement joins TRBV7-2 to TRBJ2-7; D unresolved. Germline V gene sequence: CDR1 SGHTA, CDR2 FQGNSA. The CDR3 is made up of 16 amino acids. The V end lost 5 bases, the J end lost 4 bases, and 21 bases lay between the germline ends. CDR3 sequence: CASSLGLGFPQYEQYV. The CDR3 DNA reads TGTGCCAGCAGCCTAGGTCTAGGATTCCCCCAGTACGAGCAGTACGTC.

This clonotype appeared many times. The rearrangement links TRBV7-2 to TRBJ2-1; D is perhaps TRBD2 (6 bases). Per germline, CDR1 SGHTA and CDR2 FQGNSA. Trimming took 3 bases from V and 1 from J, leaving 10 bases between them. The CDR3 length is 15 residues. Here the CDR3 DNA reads TGTGCCAGCAGCTTCGGGGGTTGGTCCTACAATGAGCAGTTCTTC. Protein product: CASSFGGWSYNEQFF. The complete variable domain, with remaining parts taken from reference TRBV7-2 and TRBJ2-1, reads GAGVSQSPSNKVTEKGKDVELRCDPISGHTALYWYRQSLGQGLEFLIYFQGNSAPDKSGLPSDRFSAERTGGSVSTLTIQRTQQEDSAVYLCASSFGGWSYNEQFFGPGTRLTVL.

CDR3 sequence (DNA): TGTGCCAGCAGGCCGCTGGCGGGAGGCTACCACGAGCAGTACGTC. This translates into CASRPLAGGYHEQYV. J is TRBJ2-7 and V is TRBV28, with 8 bases aligning to TRBD2. Germline-derived CDR1 and CDR2 are MDHEN and SYDVKM. V trimming: 6 bases; J trimming: 5 bases; junction bases outside the gene matches: 12. The length of the CDR3 is 15 residues.

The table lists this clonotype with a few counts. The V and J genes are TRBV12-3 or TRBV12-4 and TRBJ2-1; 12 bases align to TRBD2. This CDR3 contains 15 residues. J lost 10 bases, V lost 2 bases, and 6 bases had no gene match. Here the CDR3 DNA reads TGTGCCAGCAGTTTAATACTAGCGGGAGGACGGGAGCAGTTCTTC. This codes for CASSLILAGGREQFF.

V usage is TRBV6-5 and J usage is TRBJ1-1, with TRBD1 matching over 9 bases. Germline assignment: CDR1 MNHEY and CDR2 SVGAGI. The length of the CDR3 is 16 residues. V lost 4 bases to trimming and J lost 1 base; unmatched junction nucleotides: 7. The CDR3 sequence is CASSWFGTGQNTEAFF. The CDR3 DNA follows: TGTGCCAGCAGTTGGTTCGGGACAGGGCAGAACACTGAAGCTTTCTTT.

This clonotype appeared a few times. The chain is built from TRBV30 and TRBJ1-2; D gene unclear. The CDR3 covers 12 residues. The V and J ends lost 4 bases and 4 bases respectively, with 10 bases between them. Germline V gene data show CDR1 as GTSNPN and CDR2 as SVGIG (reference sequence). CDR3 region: CAWTTVVYGYTF. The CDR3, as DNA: TGTGCCTGGACAACAGTTGTCTATGGCTACACCTTC.

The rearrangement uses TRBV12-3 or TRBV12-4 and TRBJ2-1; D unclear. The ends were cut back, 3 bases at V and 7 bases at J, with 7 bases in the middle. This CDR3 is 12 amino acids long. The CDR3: CASSFSVNEQFF. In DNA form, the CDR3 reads TGTGCCAGCAGTTTTTCGGTTAATGAGCAGTTCTTC.

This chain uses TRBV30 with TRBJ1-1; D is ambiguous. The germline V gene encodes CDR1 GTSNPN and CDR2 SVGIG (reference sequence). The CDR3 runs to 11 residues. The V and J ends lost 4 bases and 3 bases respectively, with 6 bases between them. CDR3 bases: TGTGCCTGGACTCAGGACACTGAAGCTTTCTTT. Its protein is CAWTQDTEAFF. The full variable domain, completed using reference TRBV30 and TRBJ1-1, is SQTIHQWPATLVQPVGSPLSLECTVEGTSNPNLYWYRQAAGRGLQLLFYSVGIGQISSEVPQNLSASRPQDRQFILSSKKLLLSDSGFYLCAWTQDTEAFFGQGTRLTVV.

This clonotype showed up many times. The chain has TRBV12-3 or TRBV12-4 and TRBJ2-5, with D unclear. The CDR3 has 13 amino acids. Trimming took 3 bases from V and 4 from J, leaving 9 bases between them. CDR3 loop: CASSFGPRETQYF. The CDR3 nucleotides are TGTGCCAGCAGTTTTGGGCCTCGAGAGACCCAGTACTTC.

DNA for the CDR3: TGCGCCAGCAGCCAAACAGGGGCCACAGATACGCAGTATTTT. The encoded protein is CASSQTGATDTQYF. The chain links TRBV4-1 to TRBJ2-3, with 7 nucleotides matching TRBD1. V was pared by 2 bases and J by 2 bases, with 1 base of the junction left unmatched. Per germline, CDR1 MGHRA and CDR2 YSYEKL. The CDR3 contains 14 residues.

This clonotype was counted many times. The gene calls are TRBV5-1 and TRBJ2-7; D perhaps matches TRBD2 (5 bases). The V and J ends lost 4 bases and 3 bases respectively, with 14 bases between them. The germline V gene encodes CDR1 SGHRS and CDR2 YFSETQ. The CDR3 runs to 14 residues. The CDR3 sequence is CASSPRSRDYEQYF. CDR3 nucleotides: TGCGCCAGCAGCCCCCGGTCGAGGGACTACGAGCAGTACTTC.

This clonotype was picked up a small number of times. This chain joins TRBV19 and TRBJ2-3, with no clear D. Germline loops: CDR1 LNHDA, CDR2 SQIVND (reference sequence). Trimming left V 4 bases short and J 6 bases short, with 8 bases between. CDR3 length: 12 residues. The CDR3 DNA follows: TGTGCCAGTAGTACCTACAAGGATACGCAGTATTTT. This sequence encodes CASSTYKDTQYF.

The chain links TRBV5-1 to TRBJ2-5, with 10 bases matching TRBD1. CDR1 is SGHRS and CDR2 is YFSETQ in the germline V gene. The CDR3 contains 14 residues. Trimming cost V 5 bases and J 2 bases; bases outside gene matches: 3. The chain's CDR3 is CASRTGGGQETQYF. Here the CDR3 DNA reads TGCGCCAGCAGGACAGGGGGCGGACAAGAGACCCAGTACTTC.

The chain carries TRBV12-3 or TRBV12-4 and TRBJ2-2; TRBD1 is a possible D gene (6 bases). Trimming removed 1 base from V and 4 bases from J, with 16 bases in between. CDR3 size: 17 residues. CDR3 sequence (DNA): TGTGCCAGCAGTTTAGACCCCAACAGGGCTCTCACCGGGGAGCTGTTTTTT. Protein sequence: CASSLDPNRALTGELFF.

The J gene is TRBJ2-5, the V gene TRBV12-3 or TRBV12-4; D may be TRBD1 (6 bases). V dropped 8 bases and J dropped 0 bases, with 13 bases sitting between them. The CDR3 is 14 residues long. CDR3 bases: TGTGCCAGCCGGGAAGACAGGTACCAAGAGACCCAGTACTTC. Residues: CASREDRYQETQYF.

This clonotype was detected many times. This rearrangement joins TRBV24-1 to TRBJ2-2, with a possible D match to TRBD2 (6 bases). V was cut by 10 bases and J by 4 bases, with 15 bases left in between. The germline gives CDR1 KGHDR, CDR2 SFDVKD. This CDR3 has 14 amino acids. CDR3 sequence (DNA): TGTGCCACAGGTCGGCGGGAACGCACCGGGGAGCTGTTTTTT. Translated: CATGRRERTGELFF.

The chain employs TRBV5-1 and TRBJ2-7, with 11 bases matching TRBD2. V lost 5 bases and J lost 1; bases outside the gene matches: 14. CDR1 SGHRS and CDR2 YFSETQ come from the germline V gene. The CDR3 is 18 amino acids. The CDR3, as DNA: TGCGCCAGCAGACCAAACCGGCTAGCGGGAGGACAATCCTACGAGCAGTACTTC. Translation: CASRPNRLAGGQSYEQYF.

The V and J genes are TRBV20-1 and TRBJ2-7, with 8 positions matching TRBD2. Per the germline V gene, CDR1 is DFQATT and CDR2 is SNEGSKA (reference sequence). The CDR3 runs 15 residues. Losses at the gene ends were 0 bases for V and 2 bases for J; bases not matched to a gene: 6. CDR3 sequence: CSARDPREGTYEQYV. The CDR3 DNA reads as TGCAGTGCTAGAGATCCCCGGGAGGGGACCTACGAGCAGTACGTC.

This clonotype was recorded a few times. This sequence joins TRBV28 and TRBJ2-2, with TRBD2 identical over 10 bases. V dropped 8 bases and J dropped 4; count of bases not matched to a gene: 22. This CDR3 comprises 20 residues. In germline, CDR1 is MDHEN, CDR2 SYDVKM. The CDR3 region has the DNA TGTGCCAGCCGGGCGCGGGATCAGAAAGCGGGAGGGAGGGGCACCGGGGAGCTGTTTTTT. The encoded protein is CASRARDQKAGGRGTGELFF.

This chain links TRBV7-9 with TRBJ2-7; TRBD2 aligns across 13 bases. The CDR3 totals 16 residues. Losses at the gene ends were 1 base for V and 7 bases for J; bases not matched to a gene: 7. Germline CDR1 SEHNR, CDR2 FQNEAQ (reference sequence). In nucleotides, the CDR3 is TGTGCCAGCAGCTTAGGGACTAGCGGGAGATCGGGTGAGCAGTACGTC. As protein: CASSLGTSGRSGEQYV.